This T cell receptor (beta chain) originates from a study of blood T cell repertoires in COVID-19. Looking at the study overall: PBMCs, B-cell-depleted T cells, or T cells were the source of the cDNA or gDNA that made up the material.

V was cut by 4 bases and J by 6 bases, with 13 bases left in between. CDR1 is SGHVS and CDR2 is FQNEAQ in the germline V gene. The CDR3 consists of 13 residues. This table comes from immunoSEQ multiplex PCR, and its TCRdb copy is limited to in-frame clones, with some not included. This sample has just under 65,000 clones, with roughly 82% found just once. Sample: peripheral blood. The J gene is TRBJ2-7, the V gene TRBV7-8, with a weak D call TRBD1 (5 bases). This TCR derives from a human donor in a cohort sampled during active COVID-19. CDR3 coding DNA: TGTGCCAGCAGCTCGACAGCCCTAATCGAGCAGTACTTC. It yields the protein CASSSTALIEQYF.